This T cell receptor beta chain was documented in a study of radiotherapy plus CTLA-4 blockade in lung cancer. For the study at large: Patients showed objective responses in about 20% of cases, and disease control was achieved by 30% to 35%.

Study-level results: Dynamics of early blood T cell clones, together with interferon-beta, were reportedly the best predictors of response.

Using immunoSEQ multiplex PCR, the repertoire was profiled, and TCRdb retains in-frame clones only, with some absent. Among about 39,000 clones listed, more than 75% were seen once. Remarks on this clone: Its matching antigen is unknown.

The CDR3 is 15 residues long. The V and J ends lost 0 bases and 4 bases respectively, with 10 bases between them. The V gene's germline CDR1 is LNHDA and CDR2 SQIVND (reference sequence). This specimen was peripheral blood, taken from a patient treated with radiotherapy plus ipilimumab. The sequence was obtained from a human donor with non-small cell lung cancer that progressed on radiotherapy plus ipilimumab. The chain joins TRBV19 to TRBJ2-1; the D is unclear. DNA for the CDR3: TGTGCCAGTAGTATAGAGAACCACTCATACAATGAGCAGTTCTTC. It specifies CASSIENHSYNEQFF.